The following is a T cell receptor beta chain sequence with its context. The antigen is not known. It may be a read error: a sequence one base away is much more abundant. This entry is derived from a study of CD8+CD57+ T cells in acquired aplastic anemia. Turning to the study itself: Sorting CD4+ and CD8+ cells gave DNA averaging around 3 ug. Findings and caveats of the study: The same twenty-nine CD8+ CDR3 sequences occurred in patients and in controls.

V shed 3 bases and J shed 11 bases, with 26 bases lying between them. This CDR3 has 16 amino acids. CDR1 and CDR2 from the germline V gene are SGHRS and YFSETQ. The TCR beta profiling, which covered VDJ combination and CDR3 sequence, was carried out using genomic DNA as the template. TCRdb recomputed calls from the reads with MiXCR, one row per CDR3 protein. In the table there are around 150,000 distinct CDR3 sequences, less than 60% of which are singletons. By flow cytometry, patients selected for sequencing had shown an expansion of CD8+CD57+ cells. Severe acquired aplastic anemia was present in every patient. The blood sampling took place in patients who had so far received no therapy.

This TCR came from a human donor with aplastic anemia. Specimen: sorted CD4+, CD8+, or CD8+CD57+ T cells (not recorded which) from PBMCs. The V gene is TRBV5-1, the J gene TRBJ2-5, with a possible D match to TRBD1 (6 bases). CDR3 amino acids: CASSSGFAGVVNEQYF. The CDR3 coding sequence is TGCGCCAGCAGCTCGGGGTTTGCAGGGGTGGTCAATGAGCAGTACTTC. The variable domain in full, completed from reference TRBV5-1 and TRBJ2-5, reads KAGVTQTPRYLIKTRGQQVTLSCSPISGHRSVSWYQQTPGQGLQFLFEYFSETQRNKGNFPGRFSGRQFSNSRSEMNVSTLELGDSALYLCASSSGFAGVVNEQYFGPGTRLLVL.